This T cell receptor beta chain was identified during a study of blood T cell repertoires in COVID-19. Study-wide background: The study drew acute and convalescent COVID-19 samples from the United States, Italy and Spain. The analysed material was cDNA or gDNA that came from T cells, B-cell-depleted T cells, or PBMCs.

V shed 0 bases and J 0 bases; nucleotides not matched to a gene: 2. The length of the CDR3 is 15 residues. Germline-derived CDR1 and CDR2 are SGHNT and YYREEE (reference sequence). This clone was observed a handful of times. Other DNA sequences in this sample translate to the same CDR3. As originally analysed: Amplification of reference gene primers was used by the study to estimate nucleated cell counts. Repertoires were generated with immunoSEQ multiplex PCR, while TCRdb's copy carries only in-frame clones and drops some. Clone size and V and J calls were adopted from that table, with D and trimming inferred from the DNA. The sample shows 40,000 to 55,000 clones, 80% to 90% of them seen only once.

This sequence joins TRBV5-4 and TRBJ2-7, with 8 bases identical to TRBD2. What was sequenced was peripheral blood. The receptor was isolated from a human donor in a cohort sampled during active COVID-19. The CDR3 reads CASSLELAGSYEQYF. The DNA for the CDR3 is TGTGCCAGCAGCTTGGAGCTAGCGGGCTCCTACGAGCAGTACTTC.